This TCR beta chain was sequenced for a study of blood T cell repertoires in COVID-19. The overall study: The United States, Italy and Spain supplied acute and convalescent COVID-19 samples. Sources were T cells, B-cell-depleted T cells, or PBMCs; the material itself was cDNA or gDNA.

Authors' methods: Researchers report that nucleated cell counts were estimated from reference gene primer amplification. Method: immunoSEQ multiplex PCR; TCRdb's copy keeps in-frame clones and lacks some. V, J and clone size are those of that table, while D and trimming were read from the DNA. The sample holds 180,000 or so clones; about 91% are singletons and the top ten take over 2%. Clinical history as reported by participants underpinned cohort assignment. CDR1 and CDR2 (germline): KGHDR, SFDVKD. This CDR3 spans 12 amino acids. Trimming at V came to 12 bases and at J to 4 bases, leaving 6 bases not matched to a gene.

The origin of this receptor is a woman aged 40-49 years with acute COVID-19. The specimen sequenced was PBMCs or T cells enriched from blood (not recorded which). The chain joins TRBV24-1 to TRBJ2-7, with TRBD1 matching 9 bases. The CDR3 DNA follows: TGTGCCGCCGGGACAGGGCCTTACGAGCAGTACTTC. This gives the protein CAAGTGPYEQYF.